Following are 21 T cell receptor beta chains from one sample sequenced in a study of cytomegalovirus exposure and HLA in healthy donors. The PCR made use of 60 Vbeta and 13 Jbeta primers. Using immunoSEQ multiplex PCR, the repertoire was profiled, and TCRdb retains in-frame clones only, with some absent. This sample has over 50,000 clones, with roughly four fifths found just once. Material: PBMCs. The receptors shown here come from a man in his forties or fifties in good health and CMV-seronegative.

Concerning this clone: Additional DNA sequences in this sample encode the identical CDR3. V gene TRBV6-6 combines with J gene TRBJ2-1, with D hard to call. CDR1 is MNHNY, CDR2 SVGAGI, per germline (reference sequence). Trimming stripped 0 bases from V and 3 bases from J, with 6 bases between. The CDR3 totals 14 residues. CDR3 amino acids: CASSYSPSYNEQFF. CDR3 nucleotide sequence: TGTGCCAGCAGTTACTCCCCCAGCTACAATGAGCAGTTCTTC.

This chain joins TRBV6-5 and TRBJ2-7, with 10 bases fitting TRBD1. Germline V lookup: CDR1 MNHEY, CDR2 SVGAGI. The CDR3 extends over 14 amino acids. V trimming: 4 bases; J trimming: 3 bases; junction bases outside the gene matches: 3. CDR3 loop: CASSWGQGIYEQYF. DNA of the CDR3: TGTGCCAGCAGTTGGGGACAGGGGATCTACGAGCAGTACTTC.

V usage is TRBV10-2 and J usage is TRBJ1-6; TRBD1 is a possible D gene (6 bases). Germline CDR1 is WSHSY and CDR2 is SAAADI. CDR3 length equals 14 residues. V lost 2 bases, J lost 8 bases, and 10 bases lay in between. The CDR3 spells CASSEGGGDSPLHF. In DNA form, the CDR3 reads TGCGCCAGCAGTGAGGGAGGGGGGGATTCACCCCTCCACTTT.

The chain employs TRBV10-3 and TRBJ1-1; weak D call: TRBD1 (6 bases). The germline V gene has CDR1 ENHRY and CDR2 SYGVKD. The CDR3 runs to 15 residues. The V gene lost 10 bases and the J gene lost 0 bases, with 18 bases spanning the gap. In DNA, the CDR3 is TGTGCCACCTCGAGTAGGGGGAGCATGAACACTGAAGCTTTCTTT. It encodes CATSSRGSMNTEAFF.

This chain joins TRBV5-1 and TRBJ1-3; possible D gene TRBD1, 5 bases. This CDR3 is built from 14 residues. Germline V CDR1 and CDR2: SGHRS, YFSETQ. V was shortened by 3 bases and J by 0 bases, with 7 bases between the two germline ends. CDR3: CASSYDSSGNTIYF. DNA of the CDR3: TGCGCCAGCAGCTACGACAGCTCTGGAAACACCATATATTTT.

The chain carries TRBV7-2 and TRBJ1-1; 7 bases align to TRBD1. J gave up 3 bases and V 5 bases, and 15 bases lay outside the gene matches. The CDR3 loop spans 17 amino acids. Germline assignment: CDR1 SGHTA and CDR2 FQGNSA. The CDR3 nucleotides are TGTGCCAGCAGCGCATTCCCGACAGGGTTGCGTGACACTGAAGCTTTCTTT. Translation gives CASSAFPTGLRDTEAFF.

The chain joins TRBV10-3 to TRBJ1-2; 7 bases agree with TRBD1. Germline values: CDR1 ENHRY, CDR2 SYGVKD. This CDR3 has 15 amino acids. Germline trimming cut 3 bases from V and 4 bases from J; bases unmatched to any gene: 8. For the CDR3, the DNA is TGTGCCATCAGTGATGGGACAGACTTTCTCTATGGCTACACCTTC. Protein: CAISDGTDFLYGYTF.

The V gene is TRBV30, the J gene TRBJ1-2; the match to TRBD1 covers 7 bases. With V trimmed by 8 bases and J by 5 bases, 5 bases remained unmatched. CDR1 and CDR2 (germline): GTSNPN, SVGIG (reference sequence). The CDR3 totals 11 residues. The DNA of the CDR3 is TGTGCCCAGGGACAGCAGTATGGCTACACCTTC. It specifies CAQGQQYGYTF.

There are a few counts of this clone. The V call is TRBV9, the J call TRBJ2-2; 9 bases fit TRBD1. V was pared by 0 bases and J by 7 bases, with 10 bases of the junction left unmatched. This CDR3 comprises 17 residues. The V gene's germline CDR1 is SGDLS and CDR2 YYNGEE. The CDR3 protein is CASSVGGGTGLGGELFF. As DNA, the CDR3 is TGTGCCAGCAGCGTAGGAGGAGGGACAGGGCTAGGCGGGGAGCTGTTTTTT.

This clone was counted a few times. The chain uses TRBV2 and TRBJ2-7, with 9 bases that match TRBD2. The J segment lost 2 bases and the V segment lost 6 bases, leaving 17 bases of the junction unmatched. The CDR3 contains 18 residues. Germline V gene lookup returns CDR1 SNHLY and CDR2 FYNNEI. The CDR3 nucleotides read TGTGCCAGCAGGAACGTGGCGGGGGGGACTGCAGGGGCCTACGAGCAGTACTTC. This translates into CASRNVAGGTAGAYEQYF.

The chain is built from TRBV6-1 and TRBJ2-6, with unresolved D. Germline V gene sequence: CDR1 MNHNS, CDR2 SASEGT. The V end lost 2 bases, the J end lost 3 bases, and 11 bases lay between the germline ends. The CDR3 runs 16 residues. The DNA for the CDR3 is TGTGCCAGCAGTGAATTTATGGCCGTTGGGGCCAACGTCCTGACTTTC. Protein product: CASSEFMAVGANVLTF.

J is TRBJ1-1 and V is TRBV2, with D possibly being TRBD1 (5 bases). V was trimmed by 6 bases and J by 11 bases, leaving 16 bases between them. The germline CDR1 and CDR2 sequences are SNHLY and FYNNEI. This CDR3 has 12 residues. For the CDR3, the DNA is TGTGCCAGCAGCGGCAGGGCTGATAGGGCTTTCTTT. It specifies CASSGRADRAFF.

The rearrangement joins TRBV14 to TRBJ2-3; no firm D call. Trimming cost V 2 bases and J 2 bases, with 14 bases left between them. The V gene's germline CDR1 is SGHDN and CDR2 FVKESK. CDR3 length: 16 residues. The CDR3 protein is CASSQLSSSLTDTQYF. CDR3 in DNA: TGTGCCAGCAGCCAACTAAGCTCCTCACTCACAGATACGCAGTATTTT.

J is TRBJ1-3 and V is TRBV7-9; D gene uncertain. CDR1 is SEHNR and CDR2 is FQNEAQ in the germline V gene (reference sequence). This CDR3 has 13 amino acids. Trimming removed 11 bases at V and 3 bases at J, with 14 bases between. DNA of the CDR3: TGTGCCGGCTCCAAGGAGCTTGGAAACACCATATATTTT. It specifies CAGSKELGNTIYF.

Concerning this clone itself: Other DNA sequences in the sample encode the same CDR3. V gene TRBV9 combines with J gene TRBJ1-2; 7 positions match TRBD1. Trimming took 3 bases from V and 5 from J; bases not matched to a gene: 7. CDR3 size: 14 residues. Germline-derived CDR1 and CDR2 are SGDLS and YYNGEE. The CDR3 here is CASSAVQGPYGYTF. The CDR3 DNA follows: TGTGCCAGCAGCGCCGTACAGGGGCCTTATGGCTACACCTTC.

The CDR3 DNA reads as TGTGCCAGCAGCCTCGGGACAGAAAACTACGAGCAGTACGTC. Its protein is CASSLGTENYEQYV. The V call is TRBV28, the J call TRBJ2-7; 7 nucleotides align to TRBD1. This CDR3 is built from 14 residues. Trimming removed 6 bases from V and 3 bases from J; junction bases left unmatched: 8. Per germline, CDR1 MDHEN and CDR2 SYDVKM.

This clone came up a few times. V and J are TRBV6-1 and TRBJ1-1, with D possibly TRBD1 on 6 matching bases. This CDR3 has 16 residues. Germline V CDR1 and CDR2: MNHNS, SASEGT. V lost 3 bases and J 0 bases, leaving 14 bases between the germline ends. This CDR3 is CASSDYRVPLNTEAFF. The DNA for the CDR3 is TGTGCCAGCAGTGACTACAGGGTGCCTCTGAACACTGAAGCTTTCTTT.

J is TRBJ1-1 and V is TRBV5-1; D is uncertain. The germline V gene has CDR1 SGHRS and CDR2 YFSETQ. This CDR3 contains 15 residues. Trimming removed 4 bases from V and 1 base from J, with 14 bases in between. CDR3 DNA sequence: TGCGCCAGCAGCCAAAACGTAAACAAGAACACTGAAGCTTTCTTT. Amino acids: CASSQNVNKNTEAFF.

The V call is TRBV5-5, the J call TRBJ2-3; a possible D gene is TRBD2 (7 bases). Trimming shortened V by 4 bases and J by 4 bases, and 19 bases separated the two germline ends. Germline CDR1 is SGHKS and CDR2 is YYEKEE (reference sequence). The CDR3 runs 16 residues. The CDR3 loop is CASSRIVRGGPDTQYF. The DNA of the CDR3 is TGTGCCAGCAGCCGCATTGTGAGGGGGGGCCCAGATACGCAGTATTTT. The full variable domain, with the rest looked up from reference TRBV5-5 and TRBJ2-3, is DAGVTQSPTHLIKTRGQQVTLRCSPISGHKSVSWYQQVLGQGPQFIFQYYEKEERGRGNFPDRFSARQFPNYSSELNVNALLLGDSALYLCASSRIVRGGPDTQYFGPGTRLTVL.

This chain connects TRBV19 to TRBJ2-5, with 9 bases matching TRBD2. CDR3 size: 14 residues. The germline gives CDR1 LNHDA, CDR2 SQIVND (reference sequence). Trimming cost V 4 bases and J 5 bases; bases outside gene matches: 5. The CDR3 here is CASSTSGVGETQYF. Written as DNA, the CDR3 is TGTGCCAGTAGTACTAGCGGGGTAGGGGAGACCCAGTACTTC.

The rearrangement joins TRBV2 to TRBJ2-3; no reliable D call. Germline CDR1 is SNHLY and CDR2 is FYNNEI. Trimming took 3 bases from V and 0 from J, leaving 4 bases between them. The length of the CDR3 is 13 residues. CDR3: CASSEASTDTQYF. Here the CDR3 DNA reads TGTGCCAGCAGTGAGGCTAGCACAGATACGCAGTATTTT.